This entry lists 25 T cell receptor beta chains sequenced from one sample in a study of post-analysis software for immune sequencing data. Study-wide points: Patients had higher frequencies than controls of about 5 TRBV segments, including TRBV5-6, TRBV5-1 and TRBV20-1.

Unique molecular identifiers had been added to the TCR beta cDNA libraries. TCRdb independently ran MiXCR on the PCR reads; one entry per CDR3 protein. The sample contains about 810,000 distinct CDR3 sequences, about 50% of which appear only once. No antigen is known for these receptors. The sample was blood. The receptor set was obtained from a girl between 10 and 17 years old with multiple sclerosis.

The chain uses TRBV29-1 and TRBJ2-7, with 7 positions matching TRBD2. Looked up from germline, CDR1 is SQVTM and CDR2 is ANQGSEA. The CDR3 consists of 14 residues. V lost 4 bases, J lost 2 bases, and 8 bases stayed unmatched. CDR3 coding DNA: TGCAGCGTTGCCGCTAGCGGATCAACCTACGAGCAGTACTTC. This codes for CSVAASGSTYEQYF.

This chain links TRBV10-3 with TRBJ2-5, with 10 bases lining up with TRBD2. Looked up from germline, CDR1 is ENHRY and CDR2 is SYGVKD. The CDR3 consists of 15 residues. J lost 3 bases, V lost 3 bases, and 4 bases had no gene match. CDR3 region: CAISEGLAGEETQYF. CDR3 bases: TGTGCCATCAGTGAAGGCCTAGCGGGAGAAGAGACCCAGTACTTC.

The rearrangement joins TRBV5-1 to TRBJ2-7; possibly TRBD1 for D (5 bases). This CDR3 is 16 amino acids long. Deletions cut 0 bases from V and 3 bases from J, with 16 bases between. Looked up from germline, CDR1 is SGHRS and CDR2 is YFSETQ. Here the CDR3 reads CASSLGTSGQIYEQYF. The CDR3 DNA follows: TGCGCCAGCAGCTTGGGTACGTCAGGGCAGATCTACGAGCAGTACTTC. Based on the CDR3 plus reference TRBV5-1 and TRBJ2-7, the full variable domain is KAGVTQTPRYLIKTRGQQVTLSCSPISGHRSVSWYQQTPGQGLQFLFEYFSETQRNKGNFPGRFSGRQFSNSRSEMNVSTLELGDSALYLCASSLGTSGQIYEQYFGPGTRLTVT.

J is TRBJ2-7 and V is TRBV7-8; 8 nucleotides match TRBD2. Germline values: CDR1 SGHVS, CDR2 FQNEAQ. CDR3 length: 20 residues. V was clipped by 5 bases and J by 2 bases; unmatched bases: 23. The CDR3 DNA sequence: TGTGCCAGCAGCGCGCATCCGGAAGCGGGAGCTAAGACGACAACCTACGAGCAGTACTTC. Protein product: CASSAHPEAGAKTTTYEQYF.

The rearrangement uses TRBV3-1 and TRBJ1-5; 7 positions agree with TRBD1. CDR1 is LGHDT and CDR2 is YNNKEL in the germline V gene (reference sequence). V was clipped by 1 base and J by 6 bases; unmatched bases: 9. The CDR3 has 16 amino acids. The chain's CDR3 is CASSQGTGAGVQPQHF. Written as DNA, the CDR3 is TGTGCCAGCAGCCAAGGCACAGGGGCTGGAGTTCAGCCCCAGCATTTT.

The rearrangement joins TRBV2 to TRBJ2-3; D may correspond to TRBD1 or TRBD2 (7 bases each). The CDR3 has 16 residues. Trimming took 3 bases from V and 0 from J, leaving 13 bases between them. Per the germline V gene, CDR1 is SNHLY and CDR2 is FYNNEI. The CDR3 DNA follows: TGTGCCAGCAGTGAGGGGGGGACAGATAGCACAGATACGCAGTATTTT. It codes for CASSEGGTDSTDTQYF.

The chain joins TRBV5-1 to TRBJ2-7; 9 nucleotides agree with TRBD2. Per the germline V gene, CDR1 is SGHRS and CDR2 is YFSETQ. J gave up 3 bases and V 2 bases, and 9 bases lay outside the gene matches. The CDR3 contains 16 residues. The CDR3 loop reads CASSFASGTVIYEQYF. The CDR3 nucleotides are TGCGCCAGCAGCTTCGCTAGCGGGACCGTGATCTACGAGCAGTACTTC.

This clonotype was seen just once. The V and J genes are TRBV27 and TRBJ2-7; 11 nucleotides match TRBD2. The J call may be faulty, since TRBJ2-1 better matches the DNA end. This CDR3 is 15 amino acids long. The V gene's germline CDR1 is MNHEY and CDR2 SMNVEV (reference sequence). The DNA for the CDR3 is TGTGCCAGCAGTTTTACTCTAGCGGGGGGAGCTGAGCAGTTCTTC. It translates to CASSFTLAGGAEQFF.

The chain has TRBV7-2 and TRBJ2-5, with 9 bases identical to TRBD1. Germline lookup yields CDR1 SGHTA and CDR2 FQGNSA. The CDR3 length is 13 residues. V gave up 5 bases and J gave up 11 bases; unmatched junction bases: 9. CDR3 nucleotide sequence: TGTGCCAGCAGCGGACAGGGGTGGCATGAGCAGTACTTC. It specifies CASSGQGWHEQYF.

In this sample, this clonotype turned up a few times. V is TRBV29-1 and J is TRBJ2-7; D perhaps matches TRBD2 (7 bases). Per germline, CDR1 SQVTM and CDR2 ANQGSEA. Trimming stripped 4 bases from V and 4 bases from J, with 14 bases between. This CDR3 spans 13 amino acids. The CDR3 coding sequence is TGCAGCGTTGCCCGCGGGGGCGCGTACGAGCAGTACTTC. Translating it yields CSVARGGAYEQYF.

To note about this clonotype: Without the conserved terminal phenylalanine or tryptophan, this CDR3 likely stems from a read error. The chain couples TRBV15 to TRBJ2-5, with a weak D call TRBD1 (5 bases). Germline loops: CDR1 LNHNV, CDR2 YYDKDF (reference sequence). The V end lost 2 bases, the J end lost 2 bases, and 18 bases lay between the germline ends. This CDR3 spans 17 amino acids. In nucleotides, the CDR3 is TGTGCCACCAGCAGACCCCAGGGTGTTCTACAGCAAGAGACCCAGTACGTC. Translation: CATSRPQGVLQQETQYV.

The CDR3 reads CSVQERGSSYNEQFF. For the CDR3, the DNA is TGCAGCGTTCAGGAAAGGGGAAGCTCCTACAATGAGCAGTTCTTC. J is TRBJ2-1 and V is TRBV29-1, with D possibly TRBD1 on 5 matching bases. Trimming left V 5 bases short and J 0 bases short, with 14 bases between. The CDR3 length is 15 residues. Germline assignment: CDR1 SQVTM and CDR2 ANQGSEA.

This clonotype was found a few times. V and J are TRBV7-2 and TRBJ2-7; no firm D call. The CDR3 totals 12 residues. Trimming left V 5 bases short and J 6 bases short, with 11 bases between. Per germline, CDR1 SGHTA and CDR2 FQGNSA. CDR3 in DNA: TGTGCCAGCAGCGCTCCGGGCCTCGAGCAGTACTTC. Translated, it gives CASSAPGLEQYF.

The chain is built from TRBV10-2 and TRBJ2-1; 10 nucleotides align to TRBD2. There are 15 residues in the CDR3. The trim removed 7 bases at V and 7 bases at J, leaving 10 bases unmatched. Germline values: CDR1 WSHSY, CDR2 SAAADI. CDR3 nucleotide sequence: TGCGCCAGCAAAGAAAGCGGGAGGGCCGGTAATGAGCAGTTCTTC. It encodes CASKESGRAGNEQFF.

J is TRBJ1-2 and V is TRBV5-1; 9 bases map to TRBD1. The CDR3 sequence is 17 residues long. CDR1 and CDR2 from the germline V gene are SGHRS and YFSETQ. J gave up 4 bases and V 0 bases, and 10 bases lay outside the gene matches. CDR3 amino acids: CASSLDEQGASGYGYTF. CDR3 DNA: TGCGCCAGCAGCTTGGATGAACAGGGGGCCTCGGGCTATGGCTACACCTTC. The complete variable domain, with remaining parts taken from reference TRBV5-1 and TRBJ1-2, reads KAGVTQTPRYLIKTRGQQVTLSCSPISGHRSVSWYQQTPGQGLQFLFEYFSETQRNKGNFPGRFSGRQFSNSRSEMNVSTLELGDSALYLCASSLDEQGASGYGYTFGSGTRLTVV.

This clonotype was seen only a few times. The V call is TRBV3-1, the J call TRBJ2-5; tentative D call: TRBD1 (6 bases). CDR1 and CDR2 (germline): LGHDT, YNNKEL (reference sequence). Between the trimmed V and J ends, which lost 6 bases and 1 base, there was a span of 9 bases. This CDR3 is 13 amino acids long. The CDR3 reads CASSIQGQETQYF. The CDR3 nucleotides read TGTGCCAGCAGTATACAGGGCCAAGAGACCCAGTACTTC.

The chain couples TRBV9 to TRBJ2-3, with TRBD2 identical over 10 bases. This CDR3 is 19 amino acids long. Per the germline V gene, CDR1 is SGDLS and CDR2 is YYNGEE. V trimming: 4 bases; J trimming: 0 bases; junction bases outside the gene matches: 14. This chain's CDR3 is CASSPRIRTSGTSTDTQYF. Written as DNA, the CDR3 is TGTGCCAGCAGCCCCCGGATCAGAACTAGCGGGACTAGCACAGATACGCAGTATTTT.

This clonotype was seen a handful of times. The chain joins TRBV20-1 to TRBJ1-3; D gene unclear. Germline CDR1 is DFQATT and CDR2 is SNEGSKA (reference sequence). This CDR3 is built from 15 residues. Trimming cost V 2 bases and J 4 bases, with 15 bases left between them. CDR3 protein: CSARSRPAGGNTIYF. Written as DNA, the CDR3 is TGCAGTGCTAGATCCCGCCCTGCCGGAGGAAACACCATATATTTT.

The chain couples TRBV5-6 to TRBJ2-1; 9 nucleotides agree with TRBD1. With V trimmed by 0 bases and J by 5 bases, 0 bases remained unmatched. The CDR3 sequence is 14 residues long. Germline V gene sequence: CDR1 SGHDT, CDR2 YYEEEE. For the CDR3, the DNA is TGTGCCAGCAGCTTGGGGACAGGGGACAATGAGCAGTTCTTC. It translates to CASSLGTGDNEQFF.

The chain combines TRBV5-1 with TRBJ2-1, with 9 positions matching TRBD2. The DNA end is more similar to TRBJ2-7, so the J call may be wrong. Germline V gene data show CDR1 as SGHRS and CDR2 as YFSETQ. CDR3 length: 15 amino acids. The CDR3 here is CASRSGLATYNEQYF. The CDR3 DNA sequence: TGCGCCAGCAGGTCGGGACTAGCAACGTACAATGAGCAGTACTTC.

This clonotype was counted a single time. The chain recombines TRBV9 with TRBJ2-5; D is ambiguous. Judging by the DNA end, TRBJ2-7 fits better; the J call may be wrong. There are 14 residues in the CDR3. Germline V gene data show CDR1 as SGDLS and CDR2 as YYNGEE. For the CDR3, the DNA is TGTGCCAGCAGCGTCACGGTCCGCGGAGACGAGCAGTACTTC. Protein sequence: CASSVTVRGDEQYF.

This chain uses TRBV20-1 with TRBJ2-5, with TRBD2 matching 10 bases. Germline V CDR1 and CDR2: DFQATT, SNEGSKA (reference sequence). CDR3 size: 13 residues. V trimming: 7 bases; J trimming: 4 bases; junction bases outside the gene matches: 6. DNA for the CDR3: TGCAGTGGACGAGCGGGAGGGGGAGAGACCCAGTACTTC. Residues: CSGRAGGGETQYF.

The chain recombines TRBV14 with TRBJ2-5; D unresolved. The CDR3 loop spans 17 amino acids. The germline V gene has CDR1 SGHDN and CDR2 FVKESK. V was pared by 0 bases and J by 5 bases, with 19 bases between. The CDR3 region is CASSQDSKAITSETQYF. The CDR3 DNA sequence: TGTGCCAGCAGCCAAGATTCGAAAGCTATCACGTCGGAGACCCAGTACTTC.

The CDR3 loop reads CSAAGALNTGELFF. The CDR3 nucleotides are TGCAGCGCCGCGGGGGCCCTTAACACCGGGGAGCTGTTTTTT. The chain is built from TRBV29-1 and TRBJ2-2; D perhaps matches TRBD2 (7 bases). V dropped 7 bases and J dropped 2 bases, with 14 bases sitting between them. The CDR3 totals 14 residues. From germline, CDR1 is SQVTM and CDR2 ANQGSEA.

The rearrangement uses TRBV5-1 and TRBJ2-4, with D possibly being TRBD1 (5 bases). CDR3 size: 16 residues. Trimming shortened V by 0 bases and J by 3 bases, and 13 bases separated the two germline ends. Germline V gene lookup returns CDR1 SGHRS and CDR2 YFSETQ. The CDR3 is CASSLAAGLDKNIQYF. The DNA of the CDR3 is TGCGCCAGCAGCTTGGCCGCAGGGCTCGACAAAAACATTCAGTACTTC.